This T cell receptor (beta chain) was observed in a study of shared clonotypes between healthy human individuals. Broader study findings: The study found lower generation probabilities in non-shared clonotypes than in those shared by all four donors.

As concerns this clone: Antigen: not known.

The V gene's germline CDR1 is SGHDT and CDR2 YYEEEE. The V gene end was trimmed by 0 bases and the J gene end by 10 bases; junction bases not matched to a gene: 4. This CDR3 comprises 13 residues. At deep level, the assay was performed. Profiled with immunoSEQ multiplex PCR; TCRdb holds only in-frame clones, not every one. The data contain about 2.4 million clones, 93% of them singletons. This clonotype was obtained from a young man in good health. Some clones in this sample may be carry-over from other donors' samples. Sequenced material: naive CD4+ T cells from PBMCs. Subset specified: CD45RA+ positively selected. The V and J genes are TRBV5-6 and TRBJ2-1; 7 bases align to TRBD1. CDR3 in amino acids: CASSLDRGAEQFF. The CDR3 DNA follows: TGTGCCAGCAGCTTGGACAGGGGCGCAGAGCAGTTCTTC. Looking up the rest from reference TRBV5-6 and TRBJ2-1 gives the full variable domain: DAGVTQSPTHLIKTRGQQVTLRCSPKSGHDTVSWYQQALGQGPQFIFQYYEEEERQRGNFPDRFSGHQFPNYSSELNVNALLLGDSALYLCASSLDRGAEQFFGPGTRLTVL.